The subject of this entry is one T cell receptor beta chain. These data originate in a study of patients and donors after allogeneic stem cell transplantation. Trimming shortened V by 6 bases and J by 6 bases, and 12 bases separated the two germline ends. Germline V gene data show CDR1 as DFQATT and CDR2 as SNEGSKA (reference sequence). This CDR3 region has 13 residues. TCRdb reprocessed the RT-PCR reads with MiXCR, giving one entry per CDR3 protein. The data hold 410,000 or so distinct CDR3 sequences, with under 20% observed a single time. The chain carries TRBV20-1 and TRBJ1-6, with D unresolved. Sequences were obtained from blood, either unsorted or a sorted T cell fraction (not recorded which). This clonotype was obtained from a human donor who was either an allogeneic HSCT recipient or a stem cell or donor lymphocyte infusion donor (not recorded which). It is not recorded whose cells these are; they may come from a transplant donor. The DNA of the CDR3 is TGCAGTGCGGAGAGATGGATTAATTCACCCCTCCACTTT. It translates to CSAERWINSPLHF.